One and the same sample provided the 24 T cell receptor beta chains below, sequenced in a study of CD8+CD57+ T cells in acquired aplastic anemia. Genomic DNA, the template, was used for profiling of the TCR beta VDJ and CDR3. Each CDR3 protein gets one entry after TCRdb re-called the reads with MiXCR. The sample lists 65,000 to 85,000 distinct CDR3 sequences, around half occurring once. The material sequenced was sorted CD4+, CD8+, or CD8+CD57+ T cells (not recorded which) from PBMCs. The receptors originated from a human donor in good health, serving as a control.

The rearrangement uses TRBV20-1 and TRBJ1-4; the D is unclear. With 0 bases removed from V and 4 bases from J, the gap between germline ends came to 12 bases. This CDR3 region has 15 residues. Germline CDR1 reads DFQATT; CDR2 reads SNEGSKA (reference sequence). For the CDR3, the DNA is TGCAGTGCTAGAGATGTCGAACAGAATAATGAAAAACTGTTTTTT. Its translation: CSARDVEQNNEKLFF.

Notes on this clonotype: This CDR3 fails to terminate in the conserved phenylalanine or tryptophan, so it likely reflects a read error. V usage is TRBV11-1 and J usage is TRBJ1-1; weak D call: TRBD1 (5 bases). The CDR3 totals 16 residues. Germline assignment: CDR1 SGHAT and CDR2 FQDESV (reference sequence). V lost 1 base to trimming and J lost 3 bases, with 15 bases between them. The CDR3 loop reads CASSLGAGTGDTEAFS. In DNA, the CDR3 is TGTGCCAGCAGCTTAGGGGCAGGGACGGGGGACACTGAAGCTTTCTCT.

This chain uses TRBV19 with TRBJ1-1, with D unresolved. V was shortened by 5 bases and J by 0 bases, with 13 bases between the two germline ends. CDR1 and CDR2 (germline): LNHDA, SQIVND (reference sequence). The CDR3 length is 15 residues. For the CDR3, the DNA is TGTGCCAGTAGTTTGGAGTTACAGTTGAACACTGAAGCTTTCTTT. Its translation is CASSLELQLNTEAFF.

In this sample, this clonotype turned up many times. The chain uses TRBV5-1 and TRBJ2-3, with a weak D call TRBD2 (5 bases). This CDR3 is built from 15 residues. Germline CDR1 SGHRS, CDR2 YFSETQ. Trimming removed 4 bases from V and 4 bases from J, with 16 bases in between. CDR3 sequence reads: CASSMDWAGSDTQYF. The CDR3 DNA reads as TGCGCCAGCAGCATGGACTGGGCCGGGTCAGATACGCAGTATTTT.

This chain connects TRBV7-6 to TRBJ1-1; D unclear. Trimming removed 4 bases from V and 2 bases from J, with 8 bases in between. This CDR3 spans 13 amino acids. Germline CDR1 is SGHVS and CDR2 is FNYEAQ. The CDR3 region has the DNA TGTGCCAGCAGCTATGGGGTTAACACTGAAGCTTTCTTT. Its translation: CASSYGVNTEAFF.

The chain is built from TRBV27 and TRBJ2-1; 9 bases agree with TRBD1. The CDR3 loop spans 16 amino acids. Germline CDR1 MNHEY, CDR2 SMNVEV (reference sequence). Trimming removed 6 bases from V and 6 bases from J; junction bases left unmatched: 12. The CDR3, as DNA: TGTGCCAGCAGACCCCCACAGGGACAGGGATTCAATGAGCAGTTCTTC. This sequence encodes CASRPPQGQGFNEQFF.

The genes are TRBV19 and TRBJ1-2; 9 nucleotides agree with TRBD1. CDR1 and CDR2 from the germline V gene are LNHDA and SQIVND (reference sequence). V dropped 5 bases and J dropped 8; count of bases not matched to a gene: 9. The CDR3 extends over 14 amino acids. CDR3 amino acids: CASSSQGQGYGYTF. CDR3 nucleotide sequence: TGTGCCAGTAGTTCCCAGGGACAGGGTTACGGCTACACCTTC.

This clonotype was seen ten or more times. The chain recombines TRBV11-1 with TRBJ2-1; 8 bases line up with TRBD2. The CDR3 is made up of 19 amino acids. After removal of 4 bases from V and 3 bases from J, the junction contained 17 bases not matched to a gene. Germline V gene lookup returns CDR1 SGHAT and CDR2 FQDESV (reference sequence). CDR3 coding DNA: TGTGCCAGCAGCTCCATTATAGGTCGGGGGGGGGACGGCTACAATGAGCAGTTCTTC. It codes for CASSSIIGRGGDGYNEQFF.

Turning to this clonotype: A read error may account for a junction end that differs from germline. V is TRBV7-9 and J is TRBJ2-7, with 7 nucleotides matching TRBD2. This CDR3 has 15 residues. Per germline, CDR1 SEHNR and CDR2 FQNEAQ (reference sequence). Here the CDR3 DNA reads TGTGCCAGCAGCGTAGATGCCAGCGGGGCATACGAGCGGTACTTC. It yields the protein CASSVDASGAYERYF.

The chain is built from TRBV20-1 and TRBJ2-5, with TRBD2 matching 10 bases. The CDR3 consists of 15 residues. With V trimmed by 3 bases and J by 0 bases, 4 bases remained unmatched. Germline V gives CDR1 DFQATT, CDR2 SNEGSKA (reference sequence). CDR3 loop: CSASPSGGYQETQYF. Here the CDR3 DNA reads TGCAGTGCTAGTCCTAGCGGGGGATACCAAGAGACCCAGTACTTC.

This clonotype came up many times. This sequence joins TRBV6-1 and TRBJ2-7; possible D gene TRBD2, 5 bases. CDR1 is MNHNS, CDR2 SASEGT, per germline. The CDR3 runs 13 residues. With 3 bases removed from V and 5 bases from J, the gap between germline ends came to 11 bases. This chain's CDR3 is CASSDTGINEQYF. The CDR3 nucleotides are TGTGCCAGCAGTGATACCGGGATCAACGAGCAGTACTTC.

V is TRBV9 and J is TRBJ2-7; 14 bases line up with TRBD2. Germline V lookup: CDR1 SGDLS, CDR2 YYNGEE. The CDR3 sequence is 16 residues long. The V segment lost 4 bases and the J segment 6 bases; nucleotides outside the gene matches: 9. CDR3 sequence: CASSPRGTSGSTEQYF. The CDR3, as DNA: TGTGCCAGCAGCCCTAGGGGGACTAGCGGGAGTACCGAGCAGTACTTC.

The table lists this clonotype with a few counts. The chain combines TRBV6-1 with TRBJ1-1, with D uncertain. Trimming cost V 3 bases and J 5 bases, with 19 bases left between them. The CDR3 sequence is 16 residues long. Germline CDR1 reads MNHNS; CDR2 reads SASEGT. CDR3 nucleotide sequence: TGTGCCAGCAGTGACATCGCGATCCTCCTGGGGACTGAAGCTTTCTTT. Its translation: CASSDIAILLGTEAFF.

V is TRBV20-1 and J is TRBJ1-1; D remains unclear. Germline CDR1 DFQATT, CDR2 SNEGSKA (reference sequence). CDR3 length: 14 amino acids. V lost 3 bases and J lost 4, with 15 bases in between. CDR3 amino acids: CSARTGEAGTEAFF. CDR3 DNA sequence: TGCAGTGCTAGGACTGGGGAGGCGGGCACTGAAGCTTTCTTT.

This clonotype occurred many times. The chain employs TRBV5-1 and TRBJ2-3, with unresolved D. CDR3 length: 13 residues. Per the germline V gene, CDR1 is SGHRS and CDR2 is YFSETQ. V was cut by 2 bases and J by 5 bases, with 9 bases left in between. DNA of the CDR3: TGCGCCAGCAGCTTAACGGTTAAAGATACGCAGTATTTT. This encodes CASSLTVKDTQYF. The full variable domain, with the rest looked up from reference TRBV5-1 and TRBJ2-3, is KAGVTQTPRYLIKTRGQQVTLSCSPISGHRSVSWYQQTPGQGLQFLFEYFSETQRNKGNFPGRFSGRQFSNSRSEMNVSTLELGDSALYLCASSLTVKDTQYFGPGTRLTVL.

The chain has TRBV2 and TRBJ1-2, with 7 bases identical to TRBD1. V shed 6 bases and J 6 bases; nucleotides not matched to a gene: 4. Germline assignment: CDR1 SNHLY and CDR2 FYNNEI. The CDR3 runs 12 residues. CDR3 residues: CASSGQVHGYTF. DNA of the CDR3: TGTGCCAGCAGCGGACAGGTGCATGGCTACACCTTC.

The chain employs TRBV11-2 and TRBJ2-7, with 9 bases aligning to TRBD1. Trimming at V came to 4 bases and at J to 3 bases, leaving 10 bases not matched to a gene. CDR1 is SGHAT, CDR2 FQNNGV, per germline. The CDR3 spans 16 residues. The CDR3 DNA reads TGTGCCAGCAGCTCGACCGGGACAGGGTACCTCTACGAGCAGTACTTC. This codes for CASSSTGTGYLYEQYF.

The chain combines TRBV2 with TRBJ1-5; tentative D call: TRBD1 (5 bases). This CDR3 has 12 residues. CDR1 and CDR2 (germline): SNHLY, FYNNEI. The V gene lost 1 base and the J gene lost 11 bases, with 9 bases spanning the gap. CDR3 nucleotides: TGTGCCAGCAGTGAAGATGGGGGGGCCCAGCATTTT. Translation: CASSEDGGAQHF.

This chain connects TRBV15 to TRBJ1-2, with a possible D match to TRBD1 (5 bases). The V end was cut by 0 bases, the J end by 4 bases, with 9 bases between. There are 14 residues in the CDR3. The germline CDR1 and CDR2 sequences are LNHNV and YYDKDF (reference sequence). In nucleotides, the CDR3 is TGTGCCACCAGCAGAGATGGGGGGTTCTATGGCTACACCTTC. Protein product: CATSRDGGFYGYTF.

Comments on this clonotype: One end of the junction fails to match germline, which may point to a read error. V gene TRBV19 combines with J gene TRBJ1-5, with 10 positions matching TRBD1. This CDR3 is built from 15 residues. Per germline, CDR1 LNHDA and CDR2 SQIVND (reference sequence). The CDR3 sequence is CASRRGQGRNRPQHF. CDR3 sequence (DNA): TGTGCCAGTAGAAGGGGACAGGGGAGGAATCGGCCCCAGCATTTT.

The chain joins TRBV24-1 to TRBJ2-7; 10 positions agree with TRBD1. V lost 8 bases and J lost 0; bases outside the gene matches: 18. There are 19 residues in the CDR3. The germline V gene has CDR1 KGHDR and CDR2 SFDVKD. The CDR3 reads CATTRGTGERGQFSYEQYF. The CDR3 DNA is TGTGCCACCACGCGGGGGACAGGGGAAAGAGGCCAGTTCTCCTACGAGCAGTACTTC.

This chain joins TRBV20-1 and TRBJ2-1, with 8 bases that match TRBD1. This CDR3 is 14 amino acids long. CDR1 is DFQATT and CDR2 is SNEGSKA in the germline V gene (reference sequence). J gave up 1 base and V 6 bases, and 5 bases lay outside the gene matches. CDR3 in amino acids: CSATTGVSYNEQFF. CDR3 nucleotides: TGCAGTGCGACGACAGGGGTGTCCTACAATGAGCAGTTCTTC.

V and J are TRBV24-1 and TRBJ2-2; D might be TRBD1 (6 bases). Per germline, CDR1 KGHDR and CDR2 SFDVKD. The germline V and J ends were trimmed by 2 bases and 6 bases, with 9 bases remaining between them. CDR3 length: 14 residues. The CDR3 sequence is CATSDSGDPGELFF. In nucleotides, the CDR3 is TGTGCCACCAGTGATTCAGGGGACCCCGGGGAGCTGTTTTTT.

This chain uses TRBV9 with TRBJ2-1; TRBD1 is a possible D gene (5 bases). The CDR3 length is 14 residues. The V end lost 0 bases, the J end lost 8 bases, and 12 bases lay between the germline ends. CDR1 is SGDLS and CDR2 is YYNGEE in the germline V gene. The CDR3 sequence is CASSVEGSGHEQFF. The CDR3, as DNA: TGTGCCAGCAGCGTAGAGGGGTCAGGGCATGAGCAGTTCTTC.